This TCR beta chain was documented in a study of T cell changes during pregnancy in multiple sclerosis. Produced via immunoSEQ multiplex PCR; TCRdb's table is partial and in-frame only. The table includes some 41,000 clones, roughly 91% detected once. From germline, CDR1 is MNHEY and CDR2 SMNVEV (reference sequence). The germline V and J ends were trimmed by 5 bases and 2 bases, with 9 bases remaining between them. The CDR3 sequence is 13 residues long. Sequenced: PBMCs (not recorded whether the cells were cultured). V usage is TRBV27 and J usage is TRBJ1-2, with D hard to call. The receptor comes from a female donor with multiple sclerosis, enrolled in a pregnancy study. DNA for the CDR3: TGTGCCAGCAGTACAACAATAAACTATGGCTACACCTTC. Its translation: CASSTTINYGYTF.